This is a list of T cell receptor beta chains from one sample in a study of blood T cell repertoires in COVID-19. TCRdb keeps only in-frame clones here, not all; method: immunoSEQ multiplex PCR. Counted here are around 250,000 clones, approximately 85% occurring once; the ten biggest clones make up 4.5% to 5.5%. Material for sequencing was peripheral blood. The receptor source for this set is a man between 50 and 59 years old with active or convalescent COVID-19. CDR3s include the opening cysteine and the closing phenylalanine or tryptophan. The D gene is left open where the match is weak. Size tells how often a clone was seen (once, few, many) or the class of an expanded clone, and some rows leave it out.

d_call | j_call | v_call | clone_size | cdr3_aa | cdr3_nt
TRBD1 | TRBJ2-3 | TRBV3-1/TRBV3-2 | NA | CASSIRQGSDTQYF | TGTGCCAGCAGCATACGACAGGGCTCAGATACGCAGTATTTT
TRBD1 | TRBJ1-2 | TRBV5-1 | NA | CASSLGQGNFYGYTF | TGCGCCAGCAGCTTAGGACAGGGTAACTTCTATGGCTACACCTTC
NA | TRBJ2-4 | TRBV6-4 | NA | CASSESKNTGRLAKNIQYF | TGTGCCAGCAGTGAGTCCAAAAATACAGGGAGATTAGCCAAAAACATTCAGTACTTC
TRBD1 | TRBJ1-3 | TRBV15 | few | CATSRDRGSGNTIYF | TGTGCCACCAGCCGAGACAGGGGCTCTGGAAACACCATATATTTT
NA | TRBJ1-1 | TRBV27 | NA | CASSRLGGRAEAFF | TGTGCCAGCAGTCGCCTGGGGGGGAGGGCTGAAGCTTTCTTT
NA | TRBJ1-3 | TRBV5-1 | once | CASSLGTEPRNTIYF | TGCGCCAGCAGCTTGGGGACAGAGCCCAGAAACACCATATATTTT
NA | TRBJ2-7 | TRBV5-1 | NA | CASQGLSSYEQYF | TGCGCCAGCCAGGGACTTAGCTCCTACGAGCAGTACTTC
NA | TRBJ1-6 | TRBV11-2 | NA | CASSLGAAGTKDF | TGTGCCAGCAGCTTAGGAGCCGCTGGGACAAAGGACTTT
TRBD1 | TRBJ1-6 | TRBV19 | NA | CASSTPRTGRYSPLHF | TGTGCCAGTAGTACCCCCCGGACAGGGAGATATTCACCCCTCCACTTT
NA | TRBJ2-7 | TRBV21-1 | NA | CASSKGADYEQYF | TGTGCCAGCAGCAAGGGGGCAGACTACGAGCAGTACTTC
TRBD1 | TRBJ1-5 | TRBV30 | NA | CAWSEDRVQPQHF | TGTGCCTGGAGTGAGGACAGGGTTCAGCCCCAGCATTTT
TRBD2 | TRBJ2-5 | TRBV7-6 | NA | CASSLAGLEGETQYF | TGTGCCAGCAGCTTAGCGGGACTAGAGGGGGAGACCCAGTACTTC
TRBD1 | TRBJ1-1 | TRBV7-9 | NA | CASSSTGTGGTEAFF | TGTGCCAGCAGCTCCACCGGGACAGGGGGCACTGAAGCTTTCTTT
TRBD2 | TRBJ2-3 | TRBV4-2 | NA | CASSPPPSREGPIISTDTQYF | TGTGCCAGCAGCCCCCCCCCATCGCGGGAGGGCCCTATTATTAGCACAGATACGCAGTATTTT
NA | TRBJ1-5 | TRBV7-8 | NA | CASTKGQRAQPQHF | TGTGCCAGCACCAAGGGGCAGCGAGCTCAGCCCCAGCATTTT
NA | TRBJ1-2 | TRBV4-1 | NA | CASSQAPGNYGYTF | TGCGCCAGCAGCCAAGCCCCGGGTAACTATGGCTACACCTTC
NA | TRBJ2-1 | TRBV29-1 | NA | CSVVGGSSYNEQFF | TGCAGCGTTGTTGGGGGGAGCTCCTACAATGAGCAGTTCTTC
NA | TRBJ2-1 | TRBV30 | NA | CAWSPDTYLSYNEQFF | TGTGCCTGGAGTCCAGACACGTACCTATCCTACAATGAGCAGTTCTTC
NA | TRBJ1-2 | TRBV4-3 | NA | CASSLRDQGHRTF | TGCGCCAGCAGTCTCCGAGACCAGGGGCATCGTACCTTC
TRBD1 | TRBJ1-1 | TRBV27 | NA | CASSSDRALNTEAFF | TGTGCCAGCAGTTCGGACAGGGCCCTGAACACTGAAGCTTTCTTT
NA | TRBJ2-6 | TRBV19 | once | CASSILPASRNGANVLTF | TGTGCCAGTAGTATACTCCCAGCGAGTCGCAATGGGGCCAACGTCCTGACTTTC
TRBD1 | TRBJ1-1 | TRBV5-1 | NA | CASSLRAQGGTEAFF | TGCGCCAGCAGCTTGAGGGCCCAGGGGGGCACTGAAGCTTTCTTT
NA | TRBJ2-1 | TRBV11-3 | NA | CASSPRARYNEQFF | TGTGCCAGCAGCCCGAGGGCGCGGTACAATGAGCAGTTCTTC
NA | TRBJ2-1 | TRBV9 | NA | CASSVGPEGNEQFF | TGTGCCAGCAGCGTAGGCCCGGAGGGCAATGAGCAGTTCTTC
NA | TRBJ2-7 | TRBV28 | NA | CASSSDSFHEQYF | TGTGCCAGCAGCTCGGACAGTTTCCACGAGCAGTACTTC
NA | TRBJ2-7 | TRBV2 | NA | CASSVGGNEQYF | TGTGCCAGCAGTGTTGGAGGGAACGAGCAGTACTTC
NA | TRBJ1-6 | TRBV25-1 | NA | CASSELGDSPLHF | TGTGCCAGCAGTGAATTGGGCGATTCACCCCTCCACTTT
TRBD2 | TRBJ2-5 | TRBV5-4 | NA | CASSSRTSGHQETQYF | TGTGCCAGCAGCTCCCGGACTAGCGGGCACCAAGAGACCCAGTACTTC